This TCR beta chain was captured in a study of blood T cell repertoires in COVID-19. All enrollees were roughly 18 to 95 years old and from approximately 24 US areas. In assigning cohorts, the study relied on participant-reported clinical history. Assay: immunoSEQ multiplex PCR; the TCRdb copy retains only in-frame clones and omits some. The table includes approximately 360,000 clones, roughly four fifths detected once. This CDR3 spans 15 amino acids. V gave up 0 bases and J gave up 5 bases, with 12 bases separating them. Per germline, CDR1 SGHNT and CDR2 YYREEE (reference sequence). Source material: PBMCs or T cells enriched from blood (not recorded which). The rearrangement uses TRBV5-4 and TRBJ2-1; tentative D call: TRBD2 (6 bases). The receptor was isolated from a woman aged 45-65 years who had recovered from COVID-19. The CDR3 loop reads CASSLGAGSHNEQFF. DNA of the CDR3: TGTGCCAGCAGCTTGGGAGCCGGGAGCCACAATGAGCAGTTCTTC. The complete variable domain, with remaining parts taken from reference TRBV5-4 and TRBJ2-1, reads ETGVTQSPTHLIKTRGQQVTLRCSSQSGHNTVSWYQQALGQGPQFIFQYYREEENGRGNFPPRFSGLQFPNYSSELNVNALELDDSALYLCASSLGAGSHNEQFFGPGTRLTVL.